The rows below give T cell receptor beta chains drawn from one sample of a study of blood T cell repertoires in COVID-19. Using immunoSEQ multiplex PCR, the repertoire was profiled, and TCRdb retains in-frame clones only, with some absent. The data hold some 320,000 clones, with 88% observed a single time. Specimen: peripheral blood. These TCRs come from a woman younger than 45 who had recovered from COVID-19. Both conserved end residues are part of each CDR3. D genes are given only for firm matches. A row's size may be missing; if present it is once, few, many or a size class.

>TRBD2|TRBV7-9|TRBJ2-2|NA
TGTGCCAGCAGCTTAGTGGGCCTAGCGGGGCAGACTACCGGGGAGCTGTTTTTT
CASSLVGLAGQTTGELFF
>TRBD1|TRBV5-4|TRBJ2-1|NA
TGTGCCAGCAGTACCGGGACAGGGGCGACGAAATTCTACAATGAGCAGTTCTTC
CASSTGTGATKFYNEQFF
>NA|TRBV6-5|TRBJ1-1|NA
TGTGCCAGCAGTTACCTGGACAGAACTAACACTGAAGCTTTCTTT
CASSYLDRTNTEAFF
>TRBD1|TRBV30|TRBJ2-7|once
TGTGCCTGGTCAGGACAGGGCCTTTCCTACGAGCAGTACTTC
CAWSGQGLSYEQYF
>NA|TRBV5-4|TRBJ1-1|NA
TGTGCCAGCAGCTTGCGGGGGGAACGAACTGAAGCTTTCTTT
CASSLRGERTEAFF
>TRBD2|TRBV29-1|TRBJ2-1|NA
TGCAGCGCCTGGTGGCCTAGCGGGACCAACAATGAGCAGTTCTTC
CSAWWPSGTNNEQFF
>NA|TRBV9|TRBJ2-3|NA
TGTGCCAGCAGCGGGACACCATTAGAATATGATACGCAGTATTTT
CASSGTPLEYDTQYF
>NA|TRBV27|TRBJ1-2|NA
TGTGCCAGCAGTCCGGGGGGGAGCCTTCTACCCTATGGCTACACCTTC
CASSPGGSLLPYGYTF
>NA|TRBV6-5|TRBJ2-2|NA
TGTGCCAGCGAACAGGGGAGGTACACCGGGGAGCTGTTTTTT
CASEQGRYTGELFF
>NA|TRBV19|TRBJ1-2|once
TGTGCCAGTAGTCCACGGGAGGGGATGGAATATGGCTACACCTTC
CASSPREGMEYGYTF
>NA|TRBV29-1|TRBJ1-2|NA
TGCAGCGTTACAACAGGGTCGGGCTACACCTTC
CSVTTGSGYTF
>TRBD1|TRBV5-1|TRBJ1-1|NA
TGCGCCAGCAGCTTGAACCCCCAGGGGGCTGGAACTGAAGCTTTCTTT
CASSLNPQGAGTEAFF
>TRBD1|TRBV11-3|TRBJ2-3|NA
TGTGCCAGCAGCTCAGGGGGCGCGAATACGCAGTATTTT
CASSSGGANTQYF
>TRBD2|TRBV7-9|TRBJ2-7|once
TGTGCCAGCAGTTCCACCGGGACTAGGGTTAACGAGCAGTACTTC
CASSSTGTRVNEQYF
>TRBD2|TRBV7-7|TRBJ2-7|NA
TGTGCCAGCAGCACAGAACTAGCGGGGGGACTCTACGAGCAGTACTTC
CASSTELAGGLYEQYF
>NA|TRBV7-9|TRBJ1-1|NA
TGTGCCAGCAGCTTAGCTTTCCAGTTTGAAGCTTTCTTT
CASSLAFQFEAFF
>NA|TRBV11-2|TRBJ1-5|NA
TGTGCCAGCAGCCACTCGGTGGGGGCCCCGGAGGAGCCCCAGCATTTT
CASSHSVGAPEEPQHF
>TRBD2|TRBV19|TRBJ2-3|NA
TGTGCCAGTAGTGTCAGGAGCGGGGGGGCCTTGGCAGATACGCAGTATTTT
CASSVRSGGALADTQYF
>TRBD1|TRBV4-1|TRBJ2-1|NA
TGCGCCAGCAGCCGTGGGAACGCCGGGACAGGAGCCTACAATGAGCAGTTCTTC
CASSRGNAGTGAYNEQFF
>NA|TRBV6-2/TRBV6-3|TRBJ2-5|NA
TGTGCCAGCAGTTACTCCAGGGGGGTTGAGACCCAGTACTTC
CASSYSRGVETQYF
>TRBD1|TRBV14|TRBJ1-4|NA
TGTGCCAGCAGCCAAGGTTTGGGACAGCGTGCAACTAATGAAAAACTGTTTTTT
CASSQGLGQRATNEKLFF
>NA|TRBV7-2|TRBJ2-7|NA
TGTGCCAGCAGTTTATACTACGAGCAGTACTTC
CASSLYYEQYF
>TRBD2|TRBV6-2/TRBV6-3|TRBJ2-5|once
TGTGCCAGCAGCCGCCCGTATAATTTGCGGGGGTGGACCGAGACCCAGTACTTC
CASSRPYNLRGWTETQYF